This T cell receptor beta chain was sequenced for a study of OX40 agonist ivuxolimab in advanced cancers. The study, taken as a whole, reports: Compared with CD4+, CD8+ T cells on average had more expanded clones.

Trimming left V 4 bases short and J 5 bases short, with 14 bases between. Germline-derived CDR1 and CDR2 are SGHRS and YFSETQ. There are 14 residues in the CDR3. On this clone itself: No antigen is known for it.

Sequencing used immunoSEQ multiplex PCR; TCRdb keeps in-frame clones, though not all of them. The sample lists about 80,000 clones, approximately 85% occurring once. V is TRBV5-1 and J is TRBJ2-3, with D perhaps matching TRBD1 (6 bases). The sample consisted of CD4+ or CD8+ T cells sorted from blood, taken in a trial of the OX40 agonist ivuxolimab. The clonotype was recovered from an adult with an advanced solid tumor such as melanoma, head and neck, liver or kidney cancer. CDR3 region: CASSQGITGDTQYF. In DNA form, the CDR3 reads TGCGCCAGCAGCCAGGGGATCACGGGAGATACGCAGTATTTT.